This T cell receptor (beta chain) appears in the sequencing data of a study of blood T cell repertoires in COVID-19. About the study: T cells, B-cell-depleted T cells, or PBMCs supplied cDNA or gDNA.

Sequencing was performed with immunoSEQ multiplex PCR; in TCRdb, only in-frame clones are kept and a portion is missing. The table has hundreds of thousands of clones, around 89% seen once. V was cut by 1 base and J by 2 bases, with 15 bases left in between. This CDR3 has 17 residues. Per the germline V gene, CDR1 is LNHDA and CDR2 is SQIVND (reference sequence). In Cohort 3, a recovered donor had either two negative PCRs, clearance, or symptom resolution. The receptor comes from a man aged 30 to 39 who had recovered from COVID-19. The chain combines TRBV19 with TRBJ1-5; a weak D match, TRBD1 (5 bases). The sequenced sample consisted of PBMCs or T cells enriched from blood (not recorded which). In DNA form, the CDR3 reads TGTGCCAGTAGTATAGTGTTAAGGGGAACGCGCAATCAGCCCCAGCATTTT. It codes for CASSIVLRGTRNQPQHF.